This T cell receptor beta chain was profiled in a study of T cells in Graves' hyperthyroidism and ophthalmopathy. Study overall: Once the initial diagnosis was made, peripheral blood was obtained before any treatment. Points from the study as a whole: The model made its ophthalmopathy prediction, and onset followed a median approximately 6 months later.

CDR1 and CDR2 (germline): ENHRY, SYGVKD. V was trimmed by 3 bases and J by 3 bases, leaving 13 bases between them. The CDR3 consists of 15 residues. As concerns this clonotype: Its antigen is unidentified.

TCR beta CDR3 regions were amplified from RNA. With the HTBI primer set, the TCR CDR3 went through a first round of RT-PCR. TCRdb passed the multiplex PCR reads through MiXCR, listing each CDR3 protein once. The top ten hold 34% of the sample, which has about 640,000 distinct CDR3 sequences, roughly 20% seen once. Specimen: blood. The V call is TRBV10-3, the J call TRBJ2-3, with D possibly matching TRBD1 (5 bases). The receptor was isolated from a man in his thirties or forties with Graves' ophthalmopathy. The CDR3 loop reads CAISDPARQTDTQYF. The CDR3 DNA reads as TGTGCCATCAGTGACCCTGCCAGACAGACAGATACGCAGTATTTT.